This T cell receptor beta chain is from a study of regulatory T cells in long-lasting Graves disease. About this clonotype itself: A much larger clonotype is one base distant, so this may be a read error. This is likely a read error, given that the CDR3 carries no conserved phenylalanine or tryptophan at its end.

For TCR beta, libraries came from iRepertoire HTBI primers and Arm-PCR of CDR3 regions. TCRdb recomputed calls from the multiplex PCR reads with MiXCR, one row per CDR3 protein. This sample yields a few hundred thousand distinct CDR3 sequences, of which roughly 13% are seen a single time; roughly a tenth belongs to the top ten. Time point described: newly diagnosed GD, antithyroid drugs for less than 3 months. Generation of the TCR library employed RNA extracted from PBMCs. Germline CDR1 and CDR2: DFQATT and SNEGSKA (reference sequence). V trimming: 1 base; J trimming: 8 bases; junction bases outside the gene matches: 7. The CDR3 runs to 13 residues. The data were also submitted as part of a second study, on T cells in Graves' hyperthyroidism and ophthalmopathy. That work adds: Hyperthyroidism, newly diagnosed and lasting under 2 months, affected patients aged 18 to 65. By a 13 V-J model, ophthalmopathy was set apart from stable hyperthyroidism. Ophthalmopathy onset followed model prediction by a median approximately 7 months.

This clonotype was sampled from a man aged 30 to 45 with Graves disease. Sequenced here: peripheral blood mononuclear cells (PBMCs), sampled at new diagnosis, from a patient treated with antithyroid drugs. The rearrangement links TRBV20-1 to TRBJ2-5, with TRBD1 identical over 7 bases. The CDR3 is CSARGGTGDTQYL. CDR3 bases: TGCAGTGCTAGAGGGGGAACAGGGGACACCCAGTACCTC.